The 6 T cell receptor beta chains given below trace back to one sample, sequenced in a study of blood T cell repertoires in COVID-19. Clones were sequenced by immunoSEQ multiplex PCR, and TCRdb holds only the in-frame ones, with some missing. The sample has about 500,000 clones, 70% to 90% seen once. Sequencing input: peripheral blood. The receptor set was obtained from a woman aged 45-60 years with COVID-19, enrolled during active disease.

The rearrangement uses TRBV24-1 and TRBJ1-2, with 7 bases lining up with TRBD1. V lost 0 bases and J lost 7; bases outside the gene matches: 1. The CDR3 totals 13 residues. CDR1 is KGHDR and CDR2 is SFDVKD in the germline V gene. CDR3 nucleotides: TGTGCCACCAGTGATTTGTACAGGGGTGGCTACACCTTC. This encodes CATSDLYRGGYTF.

The chain links TRBV30 to TRBJ2-7, with 7 bases identical to TRBD1. The junction had 7 bases not matched to a gene; V was cut back by 2 bases and J by 3 bases. The CDR3 contains 14 residues. Germline-derived CDR1 and CDR2 are GTSNPN and SVGIG (reference sequence). The DNA for the CDR3 is TGTGCCTGGAGTAACAGGGGCGAGGACTACGAGCAGTACTTC. Translated, it gives CAWSNRGEDYEQYF.

The chain employs TRBV18 and TRBJ2-3, with a tentative D call TRBD1 (6 bases). Trimming removed 3 bases at V and 4 bases at J, with 11 bases between. Germline CDR1 reads KGHSH; CDR2 reads LQKENI. This CDR3 is built from 14 residues. CDR3 DNA: TGTGCCAGCTCACCTCTTTCAGGGGCAGATACGCAGTATTTT. Translating it yields CASSPLSGADTQYF.

The chain couples TRBV3-1 (or the pseudogene TRBV3-2) to TRBJ2-3; D may be TRBD1 (7 bases). The germline V gene encodes CDR1 LGHDT and CDR2 YNNKEL (reference sequence). The CDR3 is made up of 15 amino acids. V shed 5 bases and J shed 6 bases, with 18 bases lying between them. DNA of the CDR3: TGTGCCAGCAGCTTGGGCACAGGGGAGGTGGATACGCAGTATTTT. Amino acids: CASSLGTGEVDTQYF.

V and J are TRBV5-6 and TRBJ2-3, with D perhaps matching TRBD2 (7 bases). This CDR3 has 17 residues. V lost 5 bases to trimming and J lost 0 bases, with 19 bases between them. CDR1 and CDR2 (germline): SGHDT, YYEEEE. CDR3 in amino acids: CASSLEVTGGSTDTQYF. For the CDR3, the DNA is TGTGCCAGCAGTCTGGAGGTTACGGGGGGCAGCACAGATACGCAGTATTTT. The whole variable domain, filled in from reference TRBV5-6 and TRBJ2-3, reads DAGVTQSPTHLIKTRGQQVTLRCSPKSGHDTVSWYQQALGQGPQFIFQYYEEEERQRGNFPDRFSGHQFPNYSSELNVNALLLGDSALYLCASSLEVTGGSTDTQYFGPGTRLTVL.

The chain carries TRBV2 and TRBJ1-2; D uncertain. V was clipped by 7 bases and J by 6 bases, with 15 bases between them. Germline V gives CDR1 SNHLY, CDR2 FYNNEI. The CDR3 spans 13 residues. CDR3 nucleotide sequence: TGTGCCAGCAAGGCGGCGCGTGGTGATGGCTACACCTTC. It codes for CASKAARGDGYTF.